This TCR beta chain appears in the sequencing data of a study of blood T cells in healthy people across ages. Overall study: The capture of about one barcoded beta molecule per two T cells was achieved by template switching.

In this sample, this clonotype turned up a few times. Through a sample-barcoded 5' primer and a J-beta primer mix, a second PCR was run for about 6 to 11 cycles. One entry per CDR3 protein results from TCRdb running MiXCR on the 5' RACE reads. The data contain around 1,000,000 distinct CDR3 sequences, approximately 25% of them singletons. Drawing of peripheral blood yielded 7.5 to 10 milliliters from each donor. Deletions cut 4 bases from V and 1 base from J, with 8 bases between. The length of the CDR3 is 14 residues. CDR1 is SNHLY and CDR2 is FYNNEI in the germline V gene. These data also featured in a second study, about T cells of mothers and their children.

The TCR sequence derives from a girl between 2 and 10 years old in good health. The V gene is TRBV2, the J gene TRBJ2-1, with unresolved D. Sequenced: blood. CDR3 residues: CASSAAESYNEQFF. CDR3 DNA sequence: TGTGCCAGCAGTGCCGCGGAATCCTACAATGAGCAGTTCTTC.